The 26 T cell receptor beta chains listed next were all sequenced from one sample in a study of control samples from healthy donors and cancer patients. The data were produced by immunoSEQ multiplex PCR, yet TCRdb's version contains in-frame clones alone and is incomplete. The data hold about 150,000 clones, with 88% observed a single time. Sample: blood. The origin of the receptors is a man aged 18 to 29 in good health.

The chain employs TRBV7-2 and TRBJ2-5; no firm D call. This CDR3 is 13 amino acids long. Per the germline V gene, CDR1 is SGHTA and CDR2 is FQGNSA. The germline V and J ends were trimmed by 4 bases and 5 bases, with 11 bases remaining between them. CDR3 in amino acids: CASSSRLRETQYF. CDR3 nucleotides: TGTGCCAGCAGCTCGCGGTTGCGGGAGACCCAGTACTTC.

This clone was seen once. The V call is TRBV27, the J call TRBJ2-7, with 7 bases lining up with TRBD1. Per the germline V gene, CDR1 is MNHEY and CDR2 is SMNVEV (reference sequence). This CDR3 is 14 amino acids long. V gave up 6 bases and J gave up 2 bases; unmatched junction bases: 7. The CDR3 region has the DNA TGTGCCAGCAGGGACAGGACGCAACCCTACGAGCAGTACTTC. As protein: CASRDRTQPYEQYF.

The genes are TRBV5-6 and TRBJ2-1, with TRBD1 identical over 9 bases. After removal of 4 bases from V and 7 bases from J, the junction contained 6 bases not matched to a gene. Germline CDR1 is SGHDT and CDR2 is YYEEEE. This CDR3 region has 14 residues. The CDR3 region is CASSVGQGPNEQFF. The CDR3 coding sequence is TGTGCCAGCAGCGTGGGACAGGGTCCAAATGAGCAGTTCTTC.

The chain has TRBV28 and TRBJ1-5; 10 bases fit TRBD1. With 8 bases clipped from V and 5 bases from J, the junction kept 0 bases outside the gene matches. The CDR3 totals 12 residues. Germline CDR1 and CDR2: MDHEN and SYDVKM. CDR3 loop: CASGTGDQPQHF. As DNA, the CDR3 is TGTGCCAGCGGGACAGGGGATCAGCCCCAGCATTTT.

This sequence joins TRBV5-4 and TRBJ2-1; D is perhaps TRBD1 (5 bases). Per the germline V gene, CDR1 is SGHNT and CDR2 is YYREEE (reference sequence). The ends were cut back, 4 bases at V and 1 base at J, with 12 bases in the middle. This CDR3 is built from 15 residues. As DNA, the CDR3 is TGTGCCAGCAGCAGGGGAAGGGATTCCTACAATGAGCAGTTCTTC. This gives the protein CASSRGRDSYNEQFF. The full variable domain, in which reference TRBV5-4 and TRBJ2-1 provide the parts outside the CDR3, is ETGVTQSPTHLIKTRGQQVTLRCSSQSGHNTVSWYQQALGQGPQFIFQYYREEENGRGNFPPRFSGLQFPNYSSELNVNALELDDSALYLCASSRGRDSYNEQFFGPGTRLTVL.

In nucleotides, the CDR3 is TGTGCCAGCAGCCAAAAACAGGGGAGTGCCTACGAGCAGTACTTC. Amino acids: CASSQKQGSAYEQYF. J is TRBJ2-7 and V is TRBV3-1 (or the pseudogene TRBV3-2), with 7 bases fitting TRBD1. The junction had 6 bases not matched to a gene; V was cut back by 2 bases and J by 2 bases. The CDR3 extends over 15 amino acids. The germline CDR1 and CDR2 sequences are LGHDT and YNNKEL (reference sequence).

The J gene is TRBJ2-7, the V gene TRBV7-8, with 12 bases identical to TRBD1. The CDR3 totals 16 residues. The V gene end was trimmed by 2 bases and the J gene end by 7 bases; junction bases not matched to a gene: 9. Looked up from germline, CDR1 is SGHVS and CDR2 is FQNEAQ. CDR3: CASSLPGTGGRGEQYF. CDR3 DNA: TGTGCCAGCAGCTTACCCGGGACAGGGGGCAGGGGAGAGCAGTACTTC.

This chain connects TRBV3-1 (or the pseudogene TRBV3-2) to TRBJ2-5; D unresolved. The CDR3 spans 11 residues. Per germline, CDR1 LGHDT and CDR2 YNNKEL (reference sequence). Trimming stripped 0 bases from V and 7 bases from J, with 3 bases between. CDR3 in amino acids: CASSQDGTQYF. The CDR3 coding sequence is TGTGCCAGCAGCCAAGATGGGACCCAGTACTTC.

This chain joins TRBV18 and TRBJ2-7; D is perhaps TRBD1 (6 bases). Trimming cost V 5 bases and J 2 bases, with 13 bases left between them. This CDR3 has 14 residues. Germline V gene sequence: CDR1 KGHSH, CDR2 LQKENI. Here the CDR3 reads CASSTGTLPYEQYF. Written as DNA, the CDR3 is TGTGCCAGCTCAACCGGGACACTTCCCTACGAGCAGTACTTC.

With regard to this clone: No DNA is shown, since the ends of the CDR3 on it are uncertain; the CDR3 is the one TCRdb lists. The chain carries TRBV6-6 and TRBJ2-2; the D call in the table, TRBD2, was not verified against the DNA. The CDR3 contains 12 residues when both ends are counted. The germline V gene encodes CDR1 MNHNY and CDR2 SVGAGI (reference sequence). CDR3 amino acids: CASGKEGGSCFF.

The genes are TRBV5-1 and TRBJ2-3, with D perhaps matching TRBD1 or TRBD2 (6 bases each). In germline, CDR1 is SGHRS, CDR2 YFSETQ. V lost 0 bases to trimming and J lost 5 bases, with 19 bases between them. CDR3 length equals 17 residues. CDR3 nucleotides: TGCGCCAGCAGCTTGGTACCTCAGGGGCCGGGGGAAGATACGCAGTATTTT. Translation: CASSLVPQGPGEDTQYF.

The chain couples TRBV4-3 to TRBJ1-1; the D is unclear. CDR1 is LGHNA, CDR2 YSLEER, per germline. V lost 0 bases and J lost 0, with 5 bases in between. There are 14 residues in the CDR3. In DNA form, the CDR3 reads TGCGCCAGCAGCCAAGATCGGATGAACACTGAAGCTTTCTTT. As protein: CASSQDRMNTEAFF.

The CDR3 loop is CASSLRTSGYNEQFF. The DNA of the CDR3 is TGTGCCAGCAGCTTACGGACTAGCGGCTACAATGAGCAGTTCTTC. V and J are TRBV13 and TRBJ2-1, with TRBD2 identical over 10 bases. Germline V gene lookup returns CDR1 PRHDT and CDR2 FYEKMQ (reference sequence). V lost 2 bases to trimming and J lost 3 bases; unmatched junction nucleotides: 1. This CDR3 has 15 residues. Using reference TRBV13 and TRBJ2-1 for the parts outside the CDR3, the full variable domain is AAGVIQSPRHLIKEKRETATLKCYPIPRHDTVYWYQQGPGQDPQFLISFYEKMQSDKGSIPDRFSAQQFSDYHSELNMSSLELGDSALYFCASSLRTSGYNEQFFGPGTRLTVL.

The chain employs TRBV10-3 and TRBJ1-3, with 7 bases lining up with TRBD1. Germline CDR1 reads ENHRY; CDR2 reads SYGVKD. The V gene end was trimmed by 6 bases and the J gene end by 6 bases; junction bases not matched to a gene: 8. The CDR3 runs 14 residues. This CDR3 is CAIREQGRENTIYF. CDR3 nucleotide sequence: TGTGCCATCAGGGAACAGGGGAGAGAAAACACCATATATTTT.

This chain links TRBV6-6 with TRBJ1-1; D gene uncertain. Trimming shortened V by 5 bases and J by 4 bases, and 11 bases separated the two germline ends. This CDR3 contains 13 residues. Per the germline V gene, CDR1 is MNHNY and CDR2 is SVGAGI (reference sequence). The CDR3 sequence is CASSTKGGTEAFF. The CDR3 DNA reads as TGTGCCAGCAGTACAAAGGGAGGCACTGAAGCTTTCTTT.

This chain joins TRBV27 and TRBJ1-5, with D possibly being TRBD1 (6 bases). The CDR3 sequence is 14 residues long. V gave up 3 bases and J gave up 3 bases, with 9 bases separating them. Germline values: CDR1 MNHEY, CDR2 SMNVEV (reference sequence). The CDR3: CASSFRGLNQPQHF. The CDR3 DNA is TGTGCCAGCAGTTTCAGGGGCCTCAATCAGCCCCAGCATTTT.

The chain uses TRBV27 and TRBJ1-2, with D unclear. The CDR3 has 12 residues. Trimming took 11 bases from V and 5 from J, leaving 15 bases between them. CDR1 is MNHEY and CDR2 is SMNVEV in the germline V gene (reference sequence). The DNA of the CDR3 is TGTGCCCCCGACGCATTCCCATATGGCTACACCTTC. As protein: CAPDAFPYGYTF.

The chain carries TRBV5-6 and TRBJ1-6; tentative D call: TRBD1 (6 bases). Trimming removed 1 base at V and 7 bases at J, with 15 bases between. The germline V gene has CDR1 SGHDT and CDR2 YYEEEE. The CDR3 runs to 16 residues. CDR3 bases: TGTGCCAGCAGCTTGTTTGCAGGGGTAGAAAATTCACCCCTCCACTTT. Encoded protein: CASSLFAGVENSPLHF.

V and J are TRBV7-9 and TRBJ1-2; tentative D call: TRBD1 (6 bases). The V and J ends lost 4 bases and 0 bases respectively, with 12 bases between them. This CDR3 is 15 amino acids long. Germline CDR1 is SEHNR and CDR2 is FQNEAQ (reference sequence). DNA of the CDR3: TGTGCCAGCAGCTCCAGACAGGCACCTAACTATGGCTACACCTTC. Translated: CASSSRQAPNYGYTF. The complete variable domain, with remaining parts taken from reference TRBV7-9 and TRBJ1-2, reads DTGVSQNPRHKITKRGQNVTFRCDPISEHNRLYWYRQTLGQGPEFLTYFQNEAQLEKSRLLSDRFSAERPKGSFSTLEIQRTEQGDSAMYLCASSSRQAPNYGYTFGSGTRLTVV.

The chain links TRBV19 to TRBJ2-4; 8 bases line up with TRBD1. There are 13 residues in the CDR3. After removal of 7 bases from V and 5 bases from J, the junction contained 4 bases not matched to a gene. Germline CDR1 LNHDA, CDR2 SQIVND (reference sequence). CDR3 sequence reads: CASTGTGQNIQYF. CDR3 in DNA: TGTGCCAGTACCGGGACAGGCCAAAACATTCAGTACTTC.

A single count supports this clone. This rearrangement joins TRBV4-3 to TRBJ2-2; D call uncertain. Germline V lookup: CDR1 LGHNA, CDR2 YSLEER. This CDR3 contains 14 residues. V lost 1 base and J lost 4, with 7 bases in between. CDR3: CASSQGRGTGELFF. The CDR3 bases are TGCGCCAGCAGCCAAGGCCGCGGCACCGGGGAGCTGTTTTTT.

The rearrangement joins TRBV3-1 (or the pseudogene TRBV3-2) to TRBJ2-3; 7 bases fit TRBD2. CDR3 length: 15 amino acids. J gave up 0 bases and V 4 bases, and 4 bases lay outside the gene matches. From germline, CDR1 is LGHDT and CDR2 YNNKEL (reference sequence). The CDR3, as DNA: TGTGCCAGCAGCCCTCTGGGACTAAGCACAGATACGCAGTATTTT. Translating gives CASSPLGLSTDTQYF.

The J gene is TRBJ2-2, the V gene TRBV3-1 (or the pseudogene TRBV3-2), with a tentative D call TRBD1 (6 bases). The CDR3 is made up of 17 amino acids. Germline CDR1 and CDR2: LGHDT and YNNKEL (reference sequence). The germline V and J ends were trimmed by 3 bases and 4 bases, with 18 bases remaining between them. The CDR3 region is CASSQAPRTGFTGELFF. The CDR3 nucleotides are TGTGCCAGCAGCCAGGCCCCCCGTACAGGGTTCACCGGGGAGCTGTTTTTT.

The chain combines TRBV4-2 with TRBJ1-4; unclear D gene. V was clipped by 0 bases and J by 3 bases, with 11 bases between them. Germline V lookup: CDR1 LGHNA, CDR2 YNFKEQ. There are 16 residues in the CDR3. The CDR3: CASSQDSGVSNEKLFF. The CDR3 DNA follows: TGTGCCAGCAGCCAAGATTCCGGGGTTTCTAATGAAAAACTGTTTTTT.

V is TRBV6-5 and J is TRBJ1-5; 9 bases align to TRBD1. This CDR3 has 13 amino acids. In germline, CDR1 is MNHEY, CDR2 SVGAGI. The V segment lost 8 bases and the J segment 8 bases; nucleotides outside the gene matches: 7. DNA for the CDR3: TGTGCCAGCTCCGGGACAGGGAGAGAGCCCCAGCATTTT. Its protein product is CASSGTGREPQHF.

This clone was observed once. The V and J genes are TRBV28 and TRBJ2-2; D might be TRBD1 (6 bases). The CDR3 has 15 amino acids. CDR1 and CDR2 (germline): MDHEN, SYDVKM. V was pared by 3 bases and J by 3 bases, with 11 bases between. The CDR3 spells CASSLAQGYTGELFF. The CDR3 DNA follows: TGTGCCAGCAGTTTGGCCCAGGGGTACACCGGGGAGCTGTTTTTT. The full variable domain, in which reference TRBV28 and TRBJ2-2 provide the parts outside the CDR3, is DVKVTQSSRYLVKRTGEKVFLECVQDMDHENMFWYRQDPGLGLRLIYFSYDVKMKEKGDIPEGYSVSREKKERFSLILESASTNQTSMYLCASSLAQGYTGELFFGEGSRLTVL.